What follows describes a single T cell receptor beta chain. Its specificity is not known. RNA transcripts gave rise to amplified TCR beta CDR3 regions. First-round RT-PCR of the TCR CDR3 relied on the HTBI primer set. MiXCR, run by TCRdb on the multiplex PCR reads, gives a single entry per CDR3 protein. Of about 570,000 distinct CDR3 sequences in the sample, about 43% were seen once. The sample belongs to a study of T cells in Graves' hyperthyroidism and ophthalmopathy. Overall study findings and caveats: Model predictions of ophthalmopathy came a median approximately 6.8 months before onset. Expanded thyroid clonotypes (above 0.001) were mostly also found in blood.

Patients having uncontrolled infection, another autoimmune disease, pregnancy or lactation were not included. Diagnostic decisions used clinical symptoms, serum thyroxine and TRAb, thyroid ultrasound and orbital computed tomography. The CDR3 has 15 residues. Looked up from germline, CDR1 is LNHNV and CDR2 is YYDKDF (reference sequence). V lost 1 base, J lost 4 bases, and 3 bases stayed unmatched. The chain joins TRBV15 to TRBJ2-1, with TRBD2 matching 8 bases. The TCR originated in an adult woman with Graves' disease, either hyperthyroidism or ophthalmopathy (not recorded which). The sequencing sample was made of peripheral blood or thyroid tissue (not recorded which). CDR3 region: CATSRAAGGYNEQFF. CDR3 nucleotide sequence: TGTGCCACCAGCAGAGCTGCGGGAGGTTACAATGAGCAGTTCTTC.